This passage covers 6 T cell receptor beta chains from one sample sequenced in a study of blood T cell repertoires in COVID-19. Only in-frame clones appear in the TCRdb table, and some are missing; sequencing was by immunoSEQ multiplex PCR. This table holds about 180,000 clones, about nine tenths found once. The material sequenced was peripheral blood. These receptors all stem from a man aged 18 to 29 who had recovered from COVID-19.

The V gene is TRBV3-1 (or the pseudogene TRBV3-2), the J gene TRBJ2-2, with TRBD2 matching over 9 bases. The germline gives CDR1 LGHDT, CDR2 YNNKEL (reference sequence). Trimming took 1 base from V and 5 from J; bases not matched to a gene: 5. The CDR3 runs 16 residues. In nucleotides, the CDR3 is TGTGCCAGCAGCCAAGGAGATAGCGGGAGAACCGGGGAGCTGTTTTTT. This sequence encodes CASSQGDSGRTGELFF.

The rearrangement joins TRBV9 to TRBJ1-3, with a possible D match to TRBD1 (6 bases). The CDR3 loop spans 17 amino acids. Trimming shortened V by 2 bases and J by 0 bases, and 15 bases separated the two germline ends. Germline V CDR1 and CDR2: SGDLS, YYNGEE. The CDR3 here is CASSVETTGSSGNTIYF. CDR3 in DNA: TGTGCCAGCAGCGTCGAAACAACAGGGAGCTCTGGAAACACCATATATTTT.

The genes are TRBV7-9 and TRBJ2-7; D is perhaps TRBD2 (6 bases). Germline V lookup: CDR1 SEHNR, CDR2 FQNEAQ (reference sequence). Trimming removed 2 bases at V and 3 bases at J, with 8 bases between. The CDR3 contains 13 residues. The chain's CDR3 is CASSLSGSYEQYF. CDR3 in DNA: TGTGCCAGCAGCTTATCCGGGAGCTACGAGCAGTACTTC. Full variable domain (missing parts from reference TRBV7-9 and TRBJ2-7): DTGVSQNPRHKITKRGQNVTFRCDPISEHNRLYWYRQTLGQGPEFLTYFQNEAQLEKSRLLSDRFSAERPKGSFSTLEIQRTEQGDSAMYLCASSLSGSYEQYFGPGTRLTVT.

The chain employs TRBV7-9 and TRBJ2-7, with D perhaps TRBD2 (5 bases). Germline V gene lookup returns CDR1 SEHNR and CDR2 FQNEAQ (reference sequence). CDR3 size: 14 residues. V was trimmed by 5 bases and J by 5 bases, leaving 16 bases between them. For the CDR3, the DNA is TGTGCCAGCAGCCCGACGGGGTTGGGGAACGAGCAGTACTTC. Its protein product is CASSPTGLGNEQYF.

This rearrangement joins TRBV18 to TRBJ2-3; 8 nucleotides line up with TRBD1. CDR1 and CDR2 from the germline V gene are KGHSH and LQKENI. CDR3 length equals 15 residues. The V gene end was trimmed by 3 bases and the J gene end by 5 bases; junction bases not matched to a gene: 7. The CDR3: CASSPNPDREDTQYF. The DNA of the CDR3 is TGTGCCAGCTCACCCAATCCGGACAGGGAAGATACGCAGTATTTT.

Here the CDR3 reads CSVDSGQGFHEQYF. CDR3 sequence (DNA): TGCAGCGTTGATTCGGGACAGGGGTTCCACGAGCAGTACTTC. The chain links TRBV29-1 to TRBJ2-7, with TRBD1 identical over 10 bases. This CDR3 has 14 residues. Per the germline V gene, CDR1 is SQVTM and CDR2 is ANQGSEA. V was pared by 3 bases and J by 5 bases, with 7 bases of the junction left unmatched.